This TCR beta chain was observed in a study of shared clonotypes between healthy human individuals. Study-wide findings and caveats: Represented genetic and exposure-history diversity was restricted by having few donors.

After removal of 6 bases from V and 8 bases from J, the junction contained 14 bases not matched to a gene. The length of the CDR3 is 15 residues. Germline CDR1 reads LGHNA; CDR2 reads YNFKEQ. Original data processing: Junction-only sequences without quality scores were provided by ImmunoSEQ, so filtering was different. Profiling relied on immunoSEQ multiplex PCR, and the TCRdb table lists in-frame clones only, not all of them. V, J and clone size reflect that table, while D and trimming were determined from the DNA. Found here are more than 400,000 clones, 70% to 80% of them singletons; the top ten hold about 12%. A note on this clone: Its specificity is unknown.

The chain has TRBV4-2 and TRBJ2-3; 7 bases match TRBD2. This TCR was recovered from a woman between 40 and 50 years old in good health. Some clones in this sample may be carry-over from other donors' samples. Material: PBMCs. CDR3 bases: TGTGCCAGCAGTTACGAGGTGTCTAGCGGTCGTACGCAGTATTTT. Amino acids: CASSYEVSSGRTQYF.